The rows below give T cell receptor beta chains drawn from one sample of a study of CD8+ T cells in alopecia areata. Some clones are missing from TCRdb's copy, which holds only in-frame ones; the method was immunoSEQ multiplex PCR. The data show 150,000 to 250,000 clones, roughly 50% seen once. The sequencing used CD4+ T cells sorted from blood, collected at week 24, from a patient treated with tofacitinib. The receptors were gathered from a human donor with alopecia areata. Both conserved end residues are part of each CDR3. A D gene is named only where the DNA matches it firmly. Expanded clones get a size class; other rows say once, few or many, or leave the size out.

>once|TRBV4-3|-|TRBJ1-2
TGCGCCAGCAGCCAAGTTGGGGGCGGCAGAGCCTATGGCTACACCTTC
CASSQVGGGRAYGYTF
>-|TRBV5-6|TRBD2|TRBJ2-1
TGTGCCAGCAGTTACGGCGGGGGGAGCTCCTACAATGAGCAGTTCTTC
CASSYGGGSSYNEQFF
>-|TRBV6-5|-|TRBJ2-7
TGTGCCAGCAGTTACAAGGTCCAGTCCTACGAGCAGTACTTC
CASSYKVQSYEQYF
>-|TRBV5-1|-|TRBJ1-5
TGCGCCAGCAGCTTGGACCCCACTCCAAGCAATCAGCCCCAGCATTTT
CASSLDPTPSNQPQHF
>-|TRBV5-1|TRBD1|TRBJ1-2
TGCGCCAGCAGCTTGGCCGTACAGGGGAGTTCCTATGGCTACACCTTC
CASSLAVQGSSYGYTF
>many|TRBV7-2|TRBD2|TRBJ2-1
TGTGCCAGCAGCTTTACTAGCGGGACTTACAATGAGCAGTTCTTC
CASSFTSGTYNEQFF
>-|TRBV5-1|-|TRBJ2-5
TGCGCCAGTAGGAGGGACAGTACTCAAGAGACCCAGTACTTC
CASRRDSTQETQYF
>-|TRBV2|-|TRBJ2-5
TGTGCCAGCAGAGACAGGGGAGCGGGGTCAAAAGAGACCCAGTACTTC
CASRDRGAGSKETQYF
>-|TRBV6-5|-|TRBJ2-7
TGTGCCAGCGGGAAATACGAGCAGTACTTC
CASGKYEQYF
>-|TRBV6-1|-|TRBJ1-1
TGTGCCAGCAGCCGAGAAGCGGGAATCAACACTGAAGCTTTCTTT
CASSREAGINTEAFF
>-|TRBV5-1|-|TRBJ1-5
TGCGCCAGCAACTTCCCCTCGAATACAGGAGGCAATCAGCCCCAGCATTTT
CASNFPSNTGGNQPQHF
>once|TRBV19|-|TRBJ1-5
TGTGCCAGTAGTATAGACGGCCAGCCCCAGCATTTT
CASSIDGQPQHF
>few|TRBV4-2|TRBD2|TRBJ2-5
TGTGCCAGCAGCCGCGGCCAATTGGCGGGGGGGTCGGGGACCCAGTACTTC
CASSRGQLAGGSGTQYF
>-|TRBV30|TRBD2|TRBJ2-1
TGTGCCTGGATGGCGGGAGGTTACGCTGCCAATGAGCAGTTCTTC
CAWMAGGYAANEQFF
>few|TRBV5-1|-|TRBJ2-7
TGCGCCAGCAGCAACGGCCGGACCTCCAACGAGCAGTACTTC
CASSNGRTSNEQYF
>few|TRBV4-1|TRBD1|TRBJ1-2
TGCGCCAGCAGCCAAGCCTCAGACAGGGCAGGTGGCTACACCTTC
CASSQASDRAGGYTF
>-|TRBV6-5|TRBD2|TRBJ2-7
TGTGCCAGCAGTTACTCGATGACTAGCGGGGTACAAGAGCAGTACTTC
CASSYSMTSGVQEQYF
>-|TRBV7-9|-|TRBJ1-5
TGTGCCAGCAGCTTAGACGAGGATCAGCCCCAGCATTTT
CASSLDEDQPQHF
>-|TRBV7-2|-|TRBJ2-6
TGTGCCAGCAGCCTTAGGGGGACGGGGGCTGGGGCCAACGTCCTGACTTTC
CASSLRGTGAGANVLTF
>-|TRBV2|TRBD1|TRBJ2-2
TGTGCCAGCAGTGGCACAGGGGGCTTAAGGAGCGGGGAGCTGTTTTTT
CASSGTGGLRSGELFF
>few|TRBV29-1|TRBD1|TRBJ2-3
TGCAGCACCGGCAGGGGGCGCGGAGATACGCAGTATTTT
CSTGRGRGDTQYF
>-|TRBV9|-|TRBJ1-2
TGTGCCAGCAGCGTAGGGGGGCCCCGGTATGGCTACACCTTC
CASSVGGPRYGYTF
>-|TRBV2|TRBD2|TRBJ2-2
TGTGCCAGCAGTTTTAGCGGGAGCACCGGGGAGCTGTTTTTT
CASSFSGSTGELFF
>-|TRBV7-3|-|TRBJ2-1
TGTGCCAGCAGCTCAGGGGTGGGGCGTACCCCGAACAATGAGCAGTTCTTC
CASSSGVGRTPNNEQFF
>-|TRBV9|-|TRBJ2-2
TGTGCCAGCAGCCTCTTCAGGGATGTAATCGTCACCGGGGAGCTGTTTTTT
CASSLFRDVIVTGELFF
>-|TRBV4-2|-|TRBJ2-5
TGTGCCAGCAGCCAAGTTTATCAGGGACCCGGGGAAGAGACCCAGTACTTC
CASSQVYQGPGEETQYF
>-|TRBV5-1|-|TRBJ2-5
TGCGCCAGCAGCTTGGATAGGGAGACCCAGTACTTC
CASSLDRETQYF
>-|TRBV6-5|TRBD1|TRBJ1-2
TGTGCCAGCAGCCAGAAAGGGGGCAACTATGGCTACACCTTC
CASSQKGGNYGYTF
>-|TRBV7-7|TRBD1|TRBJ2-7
TGTGCCAGCAGCGCCGGGACAGGAGGGGAGCAGTACTTC
CASSAGTGGEQYF
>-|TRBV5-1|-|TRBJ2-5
TGCGCCAGCAGCCGGCAGGGCGGAGAGACCCAGTACTTC
CASSRQGGETQYF
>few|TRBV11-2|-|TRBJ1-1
TGTGCCAGCAGCTTAGGGGTTTGGACTGAAGCTTTCTTT
CASSLGVWTEAFF
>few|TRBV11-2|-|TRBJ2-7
TGTGCCAGCAGCTTAAGTCTAGCGAACGAGCAGTACTTC
CASSLSLANEQYF
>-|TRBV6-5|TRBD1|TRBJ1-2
TGTGCCAGCAGCCAGAGACAGGGAAACTATGGCTACACCTTC
CASSQRQGNYGYTF
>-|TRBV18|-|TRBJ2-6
TGTGCCAGCTCACCAAGGAGTCTCGGTGGGGCCAACGTCCTGACTTTC
CASSPRSLGGANVLTF
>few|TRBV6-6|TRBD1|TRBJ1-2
TGTGCCAGCAGTGTCCGGGACAGGGGGAGAGATGGCTACACCTTC
CASSVRDRGRDGYTF
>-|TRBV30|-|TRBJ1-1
TGTGCCTGGTCCCGGGACATTTCTGGTGAAGCTTTCTTT
CAWSRDISGEAFF
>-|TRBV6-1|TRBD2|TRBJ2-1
TGTGCCAGCAGTGAAACTAGCGGAAGCTCCTACAATGAGCAGTTCTTC
CASSETSGSSYNEQFF
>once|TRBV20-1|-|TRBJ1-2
TGCAGTGCTACATATGGCTACACCTTC
CSATYGYTF
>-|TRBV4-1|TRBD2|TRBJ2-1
TGCGCCAGCAGCCAAGAACTCCGGGGGGTAAGCTCCTACAATGAGCAGTTCTTC
CASSQELRGVSSYNEQFF
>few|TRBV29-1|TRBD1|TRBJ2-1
TGCAGCGTCGGAGGGGGACAGGGGGCCTACAATGAGCAGTTCTTC
CSVGGGQGAYNEQFF
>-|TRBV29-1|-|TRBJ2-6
TGCAGCGTTAGACATGGCCATGGGGCCAACGTCCTGACTTTC
CSVRHGHGANVLTF
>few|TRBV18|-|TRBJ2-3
TGTGCCAGCTCACCACGGACGGGGGCCCGCACAGATACGCAGTATTTT
CASSPRTGARTDTQYF
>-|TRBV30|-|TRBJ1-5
TGTGCCTGGAGTAGAGACACCAATCAGCCCCAGCATTTT
CAWSRDTNQPQHF
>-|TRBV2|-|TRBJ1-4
TGTGCCAGCGCGGCGCTTGCTGAAAAACTGTTTTTT
CASAALAEKLFF
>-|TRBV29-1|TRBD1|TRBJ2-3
TGCAGCGTGGGGGGACAGGGGTTAGAAGATACGCAGTATTTT
CSVGGQGLEDTQYF
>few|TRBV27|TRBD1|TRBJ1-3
TGTGCCAGCAGACCCCTGACAGGGGCGGTTGGAAACACCATATATTTT
CASRPLTGAVGNTIYF
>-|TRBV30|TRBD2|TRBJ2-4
TGTGCCTGGTCAGGGACTAGCGGGACTAATCAGTACTTC
CAWSGTSGTNQYF
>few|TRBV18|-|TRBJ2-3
TGTGCCAGCTCACCAGGGGGCGATGCAAGAGATACGCAGTATTTT
CASSPGGDARDTQYF
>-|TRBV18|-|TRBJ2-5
TGTGCCAGCTCACGTTTCTCCGAGACCCAGTACTTC
CASSRFSETQYF
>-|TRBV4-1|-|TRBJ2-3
TGCGCCAGCAGCCAAATCGGACTTTTCACAGATACGCAGTATTTT
CASSQIGLFTDTQYF
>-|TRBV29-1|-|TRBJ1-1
TGCAGCGGAACAGGGTTGGGTAGCACTGAAGCTTTCTTT
CSGTGLGSTEAFF
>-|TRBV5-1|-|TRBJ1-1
TGCGCCAGCACTGGAACGGGGGTTAACACTGAAGCTTTCTTT
CASTGTGVNTEAFF
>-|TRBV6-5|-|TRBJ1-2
TGTGCCAGCAGTTATTCACAGGGAGCGTATGGCTACACCTTC
CASSYSQGAYGYTF
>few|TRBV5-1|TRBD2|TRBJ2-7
TGCGCCAGCACAAACCCTGGGGGGGTCTACGAGCAGTACTTC
CASTNPGGVYEQYF
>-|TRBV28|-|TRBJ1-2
TGTGCCAGCAGTCCCCCGGGCGGGGGGGCGAGGGGCTACACCTTC
CASSPPGGGARGYTF
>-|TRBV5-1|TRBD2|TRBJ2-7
TGCGCCAGCAGCCGCGTAGCGGGATTCGACGAGCAGTACTTC
CASSRVAGFDEQYF